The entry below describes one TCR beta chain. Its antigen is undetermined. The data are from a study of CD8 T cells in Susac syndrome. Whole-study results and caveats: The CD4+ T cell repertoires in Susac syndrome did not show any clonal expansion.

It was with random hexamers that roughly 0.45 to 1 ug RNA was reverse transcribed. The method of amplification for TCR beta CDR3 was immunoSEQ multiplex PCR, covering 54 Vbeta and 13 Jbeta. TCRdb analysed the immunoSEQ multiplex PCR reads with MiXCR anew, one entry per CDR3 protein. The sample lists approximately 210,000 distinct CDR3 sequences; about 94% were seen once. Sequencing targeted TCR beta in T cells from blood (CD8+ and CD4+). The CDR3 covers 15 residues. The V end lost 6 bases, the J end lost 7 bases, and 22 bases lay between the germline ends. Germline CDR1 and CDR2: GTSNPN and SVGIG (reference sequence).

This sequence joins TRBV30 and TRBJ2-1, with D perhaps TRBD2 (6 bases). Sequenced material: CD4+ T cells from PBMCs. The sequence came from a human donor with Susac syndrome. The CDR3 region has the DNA TGTGCCTGCCCCCGGATACGGGGGTCAGAAAATGAGCAGTTCTTC. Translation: CACPRIRGSENEQFF.